The 24 T cell receptor beta chains given below trace back to one sample, sequenced in a study of T cell changes during pregnancy in multiple sclerosis. TCRdb's table, derived via immunoSEQ multiplex PCR, lists solely in-frame clones and lacks some. The table has fewer than 90,000 clones, about 89% seen once. The source was peripheral blood, collected in the second trimester of pregnancy. These receptors were obtained from a female donor with multiple sclerosis, enrolled in a pregnancy study.

This chain links TRBV6-6 with TRBJ1-1; 10 nucleotides match TRBD1. The trim removed 5 bases at V and 6 bases at J, leaving 6 bases unmatched. Germline CDR1 reads MNHNY; CDR2 reads SVGAGI (reference sequence). The CDR3 spans 14 residues. Written as DNA, the CDR3 is TGTGCCAGCAGTCCCGACAGGGGGCTGCCTGAAGCTTTCTTT. Translating it yields CASSPDRGLPEAFF.

With respect to this clone: Sequence at one end of the junction differs from germline and may be a read error. The CDR3, as DNA: TGTGCTAGCAGCCCAGGCCCGGCCCAAGAGACCCAGTACTTC. This sequence encodes CASSPGPAQETQYF. This chain links TRBV7-7 with TRBJ2-5; no definite D call. The length of the CDR3 is 14 residues. Germline V gives CDR1 SSHAT, CDR2 FNYEAQ (reference sequence).

This sequence joins TRBV4-2 and TRBJ1-1, with D perhaps matching TRBD1 (6 bases). Germline V gives CDR1 LGHNA, CDR2 YNFKEQ. The germline V and J ends were trimmed by 2 bases and 1 base, with 14 bases remaining between them. The CDR3 consists of 16 residues. The CDR3 is CASSQPNKGQNTEAFF. As DNA, the CDR3 is TGTGCCAGCAGCCAACCTAATAAGGGACAGAACACTGAAGCTTTCTTT.

This CDR3 reads CASSQGGANEKLFF. In nucleotides, the CDR3 is TGTGCCAGCAGTCAAGGGGGGGCTAATGAAAAACTGTTTTTT. This chain links TRBV28 with TRBJ1-4, with a weak D call TRBD1 (6 bases). V lost 5 bases and J 3 bases, leaving 10 bases between the germline ends. The CDR3 spans 14 residues. CDR1 and CDR2 from the germline V gene are MDHEN and SYDVKM.

This chain links TRBV7-9 with TRBJ1-1; TRBD1 matches at 7 bases. From germline, CDR1 is SEHNR and CDR2 FQNEAQ (reference sequence). There are 14 residues in the CDR3. After removal of 1 base from V and 6 bases from J, the junction contained 5 bases not matched to a gene. The CDR3 coding sequence is TGTGCCAGCAGCTTAGGTGGACAGGTCGCTGAAGCTTTCTTT. This gives the protein CASSLGGQVAEAFF.

The chain has TRBV9 and TRBJ2-1; maybe TRBD1 (5 bases). With 4 bases removed from V and 3 bases from J, the gap between germline ends came to 17 bases. Germline values: CDR1 SGDLS, CDR2 YYNGEE. CDR3 length: 16 amino acids. In DNA, the CDR3 is TGTGCCAGCAGCTCCTCAAGTTCGCAGGGCTACAATGAGCAGTTCTTC. Protein: CASSSSSSQGYNEQFF.

The gene calls are TRBV29-1 and TRBJ2-1; 7 positions match TRBD1. J was trimmed by 1 base and V by 6 bases; bases with no gene match: 0. The CDR3 is 12 amino acids. Looked up from germline, CDR1 is SQVTM and CDR2 is ANQGSEA. The CDR3 loop is CSVGQSYNEQFF. CDR3 bases: TGCAGCGTGGGACAGTCCTACAATGAGCAGTTCTTC.

V usage is TRBV4-3 and J usage is TRBJ2-2, with 10 bases fitting TRBD2. The CDR3 spans 18 residues. Losses at the gene ends were 1 base for V and 3 bases for J; bases not matched to a gene: 8. Looked up from germline, CDR1 is LGHNA and CDR2 is YSLEER. DNA of the CDR3: TGCGCCAGCAGCCAAGCGCCGAGACTAGCGGGCCACACCGGGGAGCTGTTTTTT. Protein sequence: CASSQAPRLAGHTGELFF.

The chain links TRBV19 to TRBJ2-3; possible D gene TRBD2, 5 bases. The CDR3 spans 15 residues. The germline CDR1 and CDR2 sequences are LNHDA and SQIVND (reference sequence). The germline V and J ends were trimmed by 5 bases and 2 bases, with 14 bases remaining between them. In nucleotides, the CDR3 is TGTGCCAGTAGTGAGGGATTAGGTGTCACAGATACGCAGTATTTT. It specifies CASSEGLGVTDTQYF.

The CDR3 is CASSATVTNEKLFF. As DNA, the CDR3 is TGTGCCAGTAGTGCGACAGTCACTAATGAAAAACTGTTTTTT. The rearrangement links TRBV19 to TRBJ1-4; TRBD1 is a possible D gene (5 bases). Germline CDR1 is LNHDA and CDR2 is SQIVND (reference sequence). This CDR3 has 14 amino acids. Trimming cost V 5 bases and J 2 bases, with 9 bases left between them.

The chain couples TRBV4-3 to TRBJ2-3, with D possibly being TRBD1 (6 bases). Germline V CDR1 and CDR2: LGHNA, YSLEER. Between the trimmed V and J ends, which lost 0 bases and 5 bases, there was a span of 12 bases. This CDR3 has 15 residues. The CDR3 nucleotides read TGCGCCAGCAGCCAAGATCTGGGGGCGGGAGATACGCAGTATTTT. It encodes CASSQDLGAGDTQYF.

The chain employs TRBV7-2 and TRBJ2-2; the D gene is possibly TRBD1 (6 bases). The germline V gene encodes CDR1 SGHTA and CDR2 FQGNSA. The CDR3 loop spans 14 amino acids. V lost 1 base to trimming and J lost 7 bases, with 10 bases between them. The CDR3, as DNA: TGTGCCAGCAGCTTAGACAGGGTGGGCGGGGAGCTGTTTTTT. This codes for CASSLDRVGGELFF. Full variable domain (outside the CDR3, taken from reference TRBV7-2 and TRBJ2-2): GAGVSQSPSNKVTEKGKDVELRCDPISGHTALYWYRQSLGQGLEFLIYFQGNSAPDKSGLPSDRFSAERTGGSVSTLTIQRTQQEDSAVYLCASSLDRVGGELFFGEGSRLTVL.

The sample holds a few counts of this clone. The chain joins TRBV10-3 to TRBJ1-2; possibly TRBD1 for D (6 bases). This CDR3 has 15 amino acids. CDR1 is ENHRY and CDR2 is SYGVKD in the germline V gene. V was pared by 0 bases and J by 0 bases, with 8 bases between. CDR3: CAISESRTANYGYTF. The CDR3 DNA reads as TGTGCCATCAGTGAGTCTCGGACAGCTAACTATGGCTACACCTTC.

CDR3 nucleotides: TGTGCCAGCAATGGGGAGATGAACACTGAAGCTTTCTTT. Translation: CASNGEMNTEAFF. The chain recombines TRBV2 with TRBJ1-1, with D unclear. The CDR3 extends over 13 amino acids. The V end was cut by 7 bases, the J end by 0 bases, with 9 bases between. Germline V gene sequence: CDR1 SNHLY, CDR2 FYNNEI.

The rearrangement links TRBV7-9 to TRBJ2-1; 10 bases agree with TRBD1. Germline V gene sequence: CDR1 SEHNR, CDR2 FQNEAQ (reference sequence). With 0 bases clipped from V and 7 bases from J, the junction kept 3 bases outside the gene matches. CDR3 length: 15 amino acids. The CDR3: CASSLAGQGVNEQFF. The CDR3 DNA reads TGTGCCAGCAGCTTAGCTGGACAGGGGGTTAATGAGCAGTTCTTC. Complete variable domain (other parts from reference TRBV7-9 and TRBJ2-1): DTGVSQNPRHKITKRGQNVTFRCDPISEHNRLYWYRQTLGQGPEFLTYFQNEAQLEKSRLLSDRFSAERPKGSFSTLEIQRTEQGDSAMYLCASSLAGQGVNEQFFGPGTRLTVL.

This chain links TRBV19 with TRBJ2-3; 8 bases fit TRBD2. The CDR3 sequence is 14 residues long. Trimming took 5 bases from V and 10 from J; bases not matched to a gene: 11. CDR1 LNHDA and CDR2 SQIVND come from the germline V gene (reference sequence). In DNA form, the CDR3 reads TGTGCCAGTAGTCCCGGACTAGCTTCCAATGCGCAGTATTTT. This gives the protein CASSPGLASNAQYF.

The chain couples TRBV5-1 to TRBJ2-3; TRBD1 aligns across 7 bases. Germline assignment: CDR1 SGHRS and CDR2 YFSETQ. V trimming: 5 bases; J trimming: 0 bases; junction bases outside the gene matches: 9. The CDR3 runs to 16 residues. The CDR3 reads CASRKAGTDSTDTQYF. The CDR3 DNA follows: TGCGCCAGCAGAAAAGCCGGGACAGATAGCACAGATACGCAGTATTTT.

This chain links TRBV29-1 with TRBJ1-3, with D uncertain. The CDR3 is 13 amino acids. Germline loops: CDR1 SQVTM, CDR2 ANQGSEA. Trimming stripped 7 bases from V and 0 bases from J, with 10 bases between. The CDR3 DNA reads as TGCAGCGCGAGCGCGAACTCTGGAAACACCATATATTTT. It specifies CSASANSGNTIYF.

This chain joins TRBV6-6 and TRBJ1-6; D is undetermined. CDR1 MNHNY and CDR2 SVGAGI come from the germline V gene (reference sequence). The V end lost 2 bases, the J end lost 9 bases, and 11 bases lay between the germline ends. CDR3 length: 14 amino acids. The CDR3 DNA reads as TGTGCCAGCAGTTACAGGGAGATTACTTCACCCCTCCACTTT. The encoded protein is CASSYREITSPLHF.

V and J are TRBV4-3 and TRBJ1-1; D is unclear. CDR3 length: 17 residues. Trimming pared 3 bases from V and 6 bases from J, leaving 23 bases between. Germline CDR1 is LGHNA and CDR2 is YSLEER. DNA of the CDR3: TGCGCCAGCAGCCACTCCGGCCCGGGATGGGTACCAGCTGAAGCTTTCTTT. Protein sequence: CASSHSGPGWVPAEAFF.

This clone was detected only once. The chain carries TRBV15 and TRBJ2-5; D ambiguous. V was clipped by 0 bases and J by 2 bases, with 16 bases between them. This CDR3 is 17 amino acids long. CDR1 and CDR2 from the germline V gene are LNHNV and YYDKDF (reference sequence). The chain's CDR3 is CATSRDLSLGAQETQYF. In nucleotides, the CDR3 is TGTGCCACCAGCAGAGATCTTTCTCTTGGTGCGCAAGAGACCCAGTACTTC.

The chain employs TRBV25-1 and TRBJ2-3, with 7 positions matching TRBD1. The V segment lost 4 bases and the J segment 4 bases; nucleotides outside the gene matches: 5. Per germline, CDR1 MGHDK and CDR2 SYGVNS. The CDR3 has 14 amino acids. Here the CDR3 DNA reads TGTGCCAGCAGTGGACAGGGAGAATCAGATACGCAGTATTTT. This sequence encodes CASSGQGESDTQYF.

The genes are TRBV9 and TRBJ1-1, with TRBD1 matching over 7 bases. CDR3 length: 14 amino acids. V lost 5 bases and J lost 6; bases outside the gene matches: 10. The germline gives CDR1 SGDLS, CDR2 YYNGEE. The CDR3 region is CASRATGERAEAFF. The CDR3 coding sequence is TGTGCCAGCAGAGCTACAGGGGAACGGGCTGAAGCTTTCTTT. Filled out from reference TRBV9 and TRBJ1-1, the complete variable domain reads DSGVTQTPKHLITATGQRVTLRCSPRSGDLSVYWYQQSLDQGLQFLIQYYNGEERAKGNILERFSAQQFPDLHSELNLSSLELGDSALYFCASRATGERAEAFFGQGTRLTVV.

The V call is TRBV6-5, the J call TRBJ1-2, with TRBD1 identical over 7 bases. The J segment lost 4 bases and the V segment lost 0 bases, leaving 5 bases of the junction unmatched. Germline lookup yields CDR1 MNHEY and CDR2 SVGAGI. The CDR3 runs to 15 residues. The CDR3 loop reads CASSYSTGTPYGYTF. CDR3 in DNA: TGTGCCAGCAGTTACTCGACAGGGACGCCCTATGGCTACACCTTC.